This TCR delta chain was sequenced during a study of γδ T cells in repeated Plasmodium falciparum infection. Turning to the study itself: Donors had four controlled P. falciparum NF54 infections over roughly 590 days. Each infection was followed by sampling at 21 days, plus baseline and some pre-infection draws.

Flow sorting of PBMC yielded separate Vgamma9/Vdelta2+ and Vdelta2-negative gammadelta T cell populations for bulk repertoire analysis. TCRdb made new clone calls on the multiplex PCR reads using CATT. The sample gives roughly 48,000 delta-chain clones, 1.6% of which show up once; about 8.6% is in the top ten. The CDR3 length is 24 residues. Germline CDR1 TSWWSYY, CDR2 QGS. V was pared by 0 bases and J by 1 base, with 29 bases of the junction left unmatched. This clone was seen at least ten times. The antigen is undetermined. TCRdb lists the protein of a much larger clone for this DNA, which differs at residue 9, so this is likely a read error; the protein given here is translated from the DNA itself. Findings and limits, study-wide: Compared with Australian children, Malian Vdelta2-negative repertoires seemed more clonal, less diverse, less shared. Vdelta2-negative gammadelta repertoires, largely Vdelta1+, seemingly showed infection-driven waves of new clonal selection.

V gene TRDV1 combines with J gene TRDJ1; 7 positions agree with TRDD3. This TCR derives from a pool of human donors (malaria-infected and uninfected, not separated). Sequencing used gamma-delta T cells from blood. The CDR3 is CALGELEFHLFRGGIHHITDKLIF. Here the CDR3 DNA reads TGTGCTCTTGGGGAACTCGAGTTTCACCTGTTCAGAGGTGGGATACACCACATCACCGATAAACTCATCTTT.